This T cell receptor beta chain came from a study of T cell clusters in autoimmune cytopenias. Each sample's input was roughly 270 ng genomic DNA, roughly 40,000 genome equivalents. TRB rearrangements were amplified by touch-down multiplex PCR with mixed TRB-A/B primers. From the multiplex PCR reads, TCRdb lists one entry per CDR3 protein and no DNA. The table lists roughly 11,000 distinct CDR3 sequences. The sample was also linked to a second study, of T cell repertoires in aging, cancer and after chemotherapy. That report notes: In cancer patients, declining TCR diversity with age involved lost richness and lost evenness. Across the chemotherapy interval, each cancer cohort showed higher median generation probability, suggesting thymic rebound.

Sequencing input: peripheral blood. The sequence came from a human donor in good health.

CDR3 sequence reads: CAVGGDLTNYGYTF. This sequence joins TRBV6-5 and TRBJ1-2; absent DNA, TCRdb's TRBD1 call cannot be checked. Germline CDR1 reads MNHEY; CDR2 reads SVGAGI. This CDR3 has 14 residues.